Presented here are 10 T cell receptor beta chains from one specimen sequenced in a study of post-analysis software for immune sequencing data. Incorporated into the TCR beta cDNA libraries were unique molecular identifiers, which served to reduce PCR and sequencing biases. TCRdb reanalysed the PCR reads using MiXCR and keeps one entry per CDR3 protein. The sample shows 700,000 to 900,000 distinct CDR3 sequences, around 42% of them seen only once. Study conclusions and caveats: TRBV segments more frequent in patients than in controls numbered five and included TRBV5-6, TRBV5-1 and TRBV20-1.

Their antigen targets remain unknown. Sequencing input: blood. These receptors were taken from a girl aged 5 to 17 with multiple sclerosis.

This chain's CDR3 is CASSTWTDQETQYF. The CDR3 nucleotides read TGTGCCAGCAGCACCTGGACGGATCAAGAGACCCAGTACTTC. The rearrangement links TRBV11-2 to TRBJ2-5; no clear D. The CDR3 totals 14 residues. Germline values: CDR1 SGHAT, CDR2 FQNNGV. V lost 5 bases to trimming and J lost 2 bases, with 12 bases between them.

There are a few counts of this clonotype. CDR3 protein: CASSSSSTGLQPQHF. Written as DNA, the CDR3 is TGTGCCAGCAGTTCCTCCTCGACGGGACTCCAGCCCCAGCATTTT. The rearrangement uses TRBV6-5 and TRBJ1-5, with D perhaps TRBD1 (5 bases). V was shortened by 4 bases and J by 7 bases, with 17 bases between the two germline ends. Germline V gene data show CDR1 as MNHEY and CDR2 as SVGAGI. The CDR3 loop spans 15 amino acids.

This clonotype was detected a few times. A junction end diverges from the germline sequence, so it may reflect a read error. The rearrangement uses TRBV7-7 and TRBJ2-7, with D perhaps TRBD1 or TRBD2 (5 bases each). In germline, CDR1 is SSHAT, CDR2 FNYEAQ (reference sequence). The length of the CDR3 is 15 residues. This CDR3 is CASSGPGRTFYEQYF. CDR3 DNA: TGTGCTAGCAGCGGACCGGGACGGACGTTCTACGAGCAGTACTTC.

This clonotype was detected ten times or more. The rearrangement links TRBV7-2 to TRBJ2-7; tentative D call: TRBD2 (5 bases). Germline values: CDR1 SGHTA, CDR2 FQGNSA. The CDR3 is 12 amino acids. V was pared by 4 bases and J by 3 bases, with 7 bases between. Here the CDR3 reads CASSSGFYEQYF. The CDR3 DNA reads TGTGCCAGCAGCTCGGGGTTCTACGAGCAGTACTTC.

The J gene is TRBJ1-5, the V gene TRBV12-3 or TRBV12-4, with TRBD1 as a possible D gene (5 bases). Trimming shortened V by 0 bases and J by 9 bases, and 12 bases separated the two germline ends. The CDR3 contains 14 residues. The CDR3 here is CASSLAGTPSPQHF. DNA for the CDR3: TGTGCCAGCAGTTTAGCCGGGACCCCCTCGCCCCAGCATTTT.

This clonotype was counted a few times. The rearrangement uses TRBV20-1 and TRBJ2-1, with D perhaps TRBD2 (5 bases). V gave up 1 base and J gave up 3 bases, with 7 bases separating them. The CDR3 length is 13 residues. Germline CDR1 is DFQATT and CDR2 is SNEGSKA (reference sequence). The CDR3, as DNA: TGCAGTGCTAGAGGGGAGAGCTACAATGAGCAGTTCTTC. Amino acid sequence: CSARGESYNEQFF.

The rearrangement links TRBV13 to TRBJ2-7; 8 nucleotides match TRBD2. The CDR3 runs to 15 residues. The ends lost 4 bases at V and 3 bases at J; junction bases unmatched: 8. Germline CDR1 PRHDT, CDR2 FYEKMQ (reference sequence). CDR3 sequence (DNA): TGTGCCAGCAGCTCCCGGGAGGGACAATACTACGAGCAGTACTTC. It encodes CASSSREGQYYEQYF. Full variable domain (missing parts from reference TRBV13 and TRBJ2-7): AAGVIQSPRHLIKEKRETATLKCYPIPRHDTVYWYQQGPGQDPQFLISFYEKMQSDKGSIPDRFSAQQFSDYHSELNMSSLELGDSALYFCASSSREGQYYEQYFGPGTRLTVT.

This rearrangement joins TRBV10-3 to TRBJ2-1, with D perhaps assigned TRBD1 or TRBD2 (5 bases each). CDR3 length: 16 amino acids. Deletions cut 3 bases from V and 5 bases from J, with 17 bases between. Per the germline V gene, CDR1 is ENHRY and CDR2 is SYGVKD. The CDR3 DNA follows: TGTGCCATCAGTGACTCCCTGGGGGTACCGGACAATGAGCAGTTCTTC. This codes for CAISDSLGVPDNEQFF.

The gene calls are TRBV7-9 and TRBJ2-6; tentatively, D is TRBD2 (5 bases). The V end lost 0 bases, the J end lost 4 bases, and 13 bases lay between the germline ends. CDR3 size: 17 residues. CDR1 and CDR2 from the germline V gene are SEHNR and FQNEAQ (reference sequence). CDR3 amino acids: CASSLASGIGGANVLTF. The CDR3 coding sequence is TGTGCCAGCAGCTTAGCGAGCGGCATTGGAGGGGCCAACGTCCTGACTTTC.

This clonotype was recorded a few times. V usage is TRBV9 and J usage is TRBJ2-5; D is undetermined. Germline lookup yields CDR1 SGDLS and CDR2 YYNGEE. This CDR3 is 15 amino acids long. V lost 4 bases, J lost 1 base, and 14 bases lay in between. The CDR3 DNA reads TGTGCCAGCAGCTTACGGCAGGCCAGCCAAGAGACCCAGTACTTC. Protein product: CASSLRQASQETQYF.